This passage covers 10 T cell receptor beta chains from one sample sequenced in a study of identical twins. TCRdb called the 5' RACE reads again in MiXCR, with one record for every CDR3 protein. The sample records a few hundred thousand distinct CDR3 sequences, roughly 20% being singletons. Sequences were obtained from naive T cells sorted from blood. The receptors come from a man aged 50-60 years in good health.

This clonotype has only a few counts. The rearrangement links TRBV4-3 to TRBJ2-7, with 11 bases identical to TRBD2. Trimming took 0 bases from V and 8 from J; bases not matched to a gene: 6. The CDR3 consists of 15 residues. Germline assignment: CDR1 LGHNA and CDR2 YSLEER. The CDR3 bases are TGCGCCAGCAGCCAAGATGTACTAGCGGGAGCGAAGCAGTACTTC. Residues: CASSQDVLAGAKQYF.

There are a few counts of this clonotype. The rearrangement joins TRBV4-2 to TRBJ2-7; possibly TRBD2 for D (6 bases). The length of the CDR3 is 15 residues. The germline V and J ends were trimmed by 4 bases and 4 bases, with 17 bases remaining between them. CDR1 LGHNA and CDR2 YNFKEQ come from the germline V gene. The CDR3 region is CASSRETSGLYEQYF. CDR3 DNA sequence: TGTGCCAGCAGCCGAGAGACTAGTGGACTTTACGAGCAGTACTTC.

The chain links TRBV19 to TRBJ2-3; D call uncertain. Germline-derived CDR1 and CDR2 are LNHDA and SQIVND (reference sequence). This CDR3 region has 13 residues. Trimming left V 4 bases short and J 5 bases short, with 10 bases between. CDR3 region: CASSSSPGDTQYF. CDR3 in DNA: TGTGCCAGTAGTAGTAGCCCGGGAGATACGCAGTATTTT. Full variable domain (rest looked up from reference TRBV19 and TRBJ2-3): DGGITQSPKYLFRKEGQNVTLSCEQNLNHDAMYWYRQDPGQGLRLIYYSQIVNDFQKGDIAEGYSVSREKKESFPLTVTSAQKNPTAFYLCASSSSPGDTQYFGPGTRLTVL.

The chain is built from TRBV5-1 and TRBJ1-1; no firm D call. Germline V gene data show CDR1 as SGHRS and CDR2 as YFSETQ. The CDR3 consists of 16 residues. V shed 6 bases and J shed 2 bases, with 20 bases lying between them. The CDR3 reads CASTWGTALPNTEAFF. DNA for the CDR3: TGCGCCAGCACGTGGGGAACAGCTCTCCCCAACACTGAAGCTTTCTTT.

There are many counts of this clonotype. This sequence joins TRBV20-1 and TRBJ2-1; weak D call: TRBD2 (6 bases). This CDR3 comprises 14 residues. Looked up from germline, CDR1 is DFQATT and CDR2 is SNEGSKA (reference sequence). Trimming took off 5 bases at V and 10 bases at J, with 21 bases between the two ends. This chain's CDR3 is CSAPGSRNLMEQFF. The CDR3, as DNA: TGCAGTGCTCCCGGGAGTCGAAATTTAATGGAGCAGTTCTTC.

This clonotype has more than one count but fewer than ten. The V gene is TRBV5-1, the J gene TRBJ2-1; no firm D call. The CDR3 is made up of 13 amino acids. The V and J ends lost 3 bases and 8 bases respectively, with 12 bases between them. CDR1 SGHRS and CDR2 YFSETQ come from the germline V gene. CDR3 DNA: TGCGCCAGCAGCTCATACAGCGAGGATGAGCAGTTCTTC. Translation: CASSSYSEDEQFF.

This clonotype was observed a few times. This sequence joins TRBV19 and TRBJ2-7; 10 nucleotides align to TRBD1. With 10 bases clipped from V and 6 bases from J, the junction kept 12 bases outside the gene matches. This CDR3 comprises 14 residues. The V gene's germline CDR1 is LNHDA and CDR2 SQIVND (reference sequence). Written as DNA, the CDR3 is TGTGCCACCTCCGGGGACAGGGGTTTAGGCGAGCAGTACTTC. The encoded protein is CATSGDRGLGEQYF. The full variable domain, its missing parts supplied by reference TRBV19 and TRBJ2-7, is DGGITQSPKYLFRKEGQNVTLSCEQNLNHDAMYWYRQDPGQGLRLIYYSQIVNDFQKGDIAEGYSVSREKKESFPLTVTSAQKNPTAFYLCATSGDRGLGEQYFGPGTRLTVT.

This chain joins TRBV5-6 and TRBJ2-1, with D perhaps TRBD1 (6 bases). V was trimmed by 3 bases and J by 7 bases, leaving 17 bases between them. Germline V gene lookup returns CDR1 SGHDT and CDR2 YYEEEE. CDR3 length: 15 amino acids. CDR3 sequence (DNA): TGTGCCAGCAGCTGGGGACAAAAGGGGGTTAATGAGCAGTTCTTC. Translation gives CASSWGQKGVNEQFF.

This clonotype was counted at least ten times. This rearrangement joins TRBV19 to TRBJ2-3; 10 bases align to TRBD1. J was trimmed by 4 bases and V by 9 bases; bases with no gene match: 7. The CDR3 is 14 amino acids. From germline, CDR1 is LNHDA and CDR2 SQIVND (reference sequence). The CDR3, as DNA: TGTGCCAGCCGGGACAGGGGTCACGCAGATACGCAGTATTTT. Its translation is CASRDRGHADTQYF.

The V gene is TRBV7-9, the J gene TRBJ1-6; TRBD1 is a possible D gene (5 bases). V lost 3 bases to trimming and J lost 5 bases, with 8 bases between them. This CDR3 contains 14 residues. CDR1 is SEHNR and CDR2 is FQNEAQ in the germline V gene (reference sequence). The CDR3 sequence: CASSFGHNNSPLHF. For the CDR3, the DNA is TGTGCCAGCAGCTTTGGACACAATAATTCACCCCTCCACTTT.